This is a list of T cell receptor beta chains from one sample in a study of beta chain features in type 1 diabetes. This table comes from immunoSEQ multiplex PCR, and its TCRdb copy is limited to in-frame clones, with some not included. The table has around 97,000 clones, under 30% seen once. The specimen sequenced was central memory CD4+ T cells from blood. Source of these receptors: a woman between 18 and 30 years old with type 1 diabetes. Both conserved end residues are part of each CDR3.

>TRBV2|TRBJ2-4
CASSSGGGKNIQYF
>TRBV30|TRBJ2-3
CARRHQRSTDTQYF
>TRBV2|TRBJ2-1
CASRSGTLSYNEQFF
>TRBV28|TRBJ2-3
CASRGTSGGTDTQYF
>TRBV10-2|TRBJ2-2
CASSEQGAITGELFF
>TRBV6-6|TRBJ1-2
CASSNTGFGYTF
>TRBV6-1|TRBJ1-2
CASSGSSLAYTF
>TRBV5-1|TRBJ2-1
CASSPRLAGGPSSYNEQFF
>TRBV7-9|TRBJ1-2
CASSLDSHGYTF
>TRBV27|TRBJ1-1
CASSIRGGEAFF
>TRBV28|TRBJ2-5
CASNGGSAETQYF
>TRBV5-4|TRBJ2-7
CASSLNSGMSNEQYF
>TRBV12-5|TRBJ1-5
CASGLGPWLPQHF
>TRBV7-9|TRBJ1-1
CASRSFRDRNTEAFF
>TRBV2|TRBJ2-1
CASSEGRASKGEQFF
>TRBV5-4|TRBJ2-3
CASSSMTSGRAYSTDTQYF
>TRBV18|TRBJ1-1
CASSPGPLLEAFF
>TRBV4-2|TRBJ2-5
CASSQGGASGRRETQYF
>TRBV15|TRBJ2-1
CATSRDLEDEQFF
>TRBV2|TRBJ1-4
CASSDRGRLVEKLFF
>TRBV5-1|TRBJ1-1
CASSHRPRSGTDTEAFF
>TRBV7-2|TRBJ2-3
CASSLSSGRAADTQYF
>TRBV4-1|TRBJ2-4
CASSQVPAGNIQYF
>TRBV7-9|TRBJ2-5
CASSLGGQGAGETQYF
>TRBV7-2|TRBJ2-7
CASSLVQGSYEQYF
>TRBV28|TRBJ2-3
CASQKMRTSGADTQYF
>TRBV7-9|TRBJ2-5
CASSRITGGRETQYF
>TRBV10-3|TRBJ2-3
CAISERDRGPDTQYF
>TRBV18|TRBJ1-1
CASSPSLALGPNTEAFF
>TRBV7-8|TRBJ2-1
CASSQTGGQFF
>TRBV30|TRBJ2-7
CAWNRPGRGYEQYF
>TRBV11-2|TRBJ2-1
CASSLDGWDEQFF
>TRBV10-3|TRBJ1-5
CAISPGGQDQPQHF
>TRBV29-1|TRBJ2-3
CSAERALRDTQYF
>TRBV2|TRBJ2-2
CASSETSGRHGELFF
>TRBV18|TRBJ2-7
CASSPPTGGRDEQYF
>TRBV15|TRBJ1-1
CATSRDGGMNTEAFF
>TRBV5-1|TRBJ2-7
CASSLTTNLGDEQYF
>TRBV11-2|TRBJ2-2
CASSPLGLAGAGELFF